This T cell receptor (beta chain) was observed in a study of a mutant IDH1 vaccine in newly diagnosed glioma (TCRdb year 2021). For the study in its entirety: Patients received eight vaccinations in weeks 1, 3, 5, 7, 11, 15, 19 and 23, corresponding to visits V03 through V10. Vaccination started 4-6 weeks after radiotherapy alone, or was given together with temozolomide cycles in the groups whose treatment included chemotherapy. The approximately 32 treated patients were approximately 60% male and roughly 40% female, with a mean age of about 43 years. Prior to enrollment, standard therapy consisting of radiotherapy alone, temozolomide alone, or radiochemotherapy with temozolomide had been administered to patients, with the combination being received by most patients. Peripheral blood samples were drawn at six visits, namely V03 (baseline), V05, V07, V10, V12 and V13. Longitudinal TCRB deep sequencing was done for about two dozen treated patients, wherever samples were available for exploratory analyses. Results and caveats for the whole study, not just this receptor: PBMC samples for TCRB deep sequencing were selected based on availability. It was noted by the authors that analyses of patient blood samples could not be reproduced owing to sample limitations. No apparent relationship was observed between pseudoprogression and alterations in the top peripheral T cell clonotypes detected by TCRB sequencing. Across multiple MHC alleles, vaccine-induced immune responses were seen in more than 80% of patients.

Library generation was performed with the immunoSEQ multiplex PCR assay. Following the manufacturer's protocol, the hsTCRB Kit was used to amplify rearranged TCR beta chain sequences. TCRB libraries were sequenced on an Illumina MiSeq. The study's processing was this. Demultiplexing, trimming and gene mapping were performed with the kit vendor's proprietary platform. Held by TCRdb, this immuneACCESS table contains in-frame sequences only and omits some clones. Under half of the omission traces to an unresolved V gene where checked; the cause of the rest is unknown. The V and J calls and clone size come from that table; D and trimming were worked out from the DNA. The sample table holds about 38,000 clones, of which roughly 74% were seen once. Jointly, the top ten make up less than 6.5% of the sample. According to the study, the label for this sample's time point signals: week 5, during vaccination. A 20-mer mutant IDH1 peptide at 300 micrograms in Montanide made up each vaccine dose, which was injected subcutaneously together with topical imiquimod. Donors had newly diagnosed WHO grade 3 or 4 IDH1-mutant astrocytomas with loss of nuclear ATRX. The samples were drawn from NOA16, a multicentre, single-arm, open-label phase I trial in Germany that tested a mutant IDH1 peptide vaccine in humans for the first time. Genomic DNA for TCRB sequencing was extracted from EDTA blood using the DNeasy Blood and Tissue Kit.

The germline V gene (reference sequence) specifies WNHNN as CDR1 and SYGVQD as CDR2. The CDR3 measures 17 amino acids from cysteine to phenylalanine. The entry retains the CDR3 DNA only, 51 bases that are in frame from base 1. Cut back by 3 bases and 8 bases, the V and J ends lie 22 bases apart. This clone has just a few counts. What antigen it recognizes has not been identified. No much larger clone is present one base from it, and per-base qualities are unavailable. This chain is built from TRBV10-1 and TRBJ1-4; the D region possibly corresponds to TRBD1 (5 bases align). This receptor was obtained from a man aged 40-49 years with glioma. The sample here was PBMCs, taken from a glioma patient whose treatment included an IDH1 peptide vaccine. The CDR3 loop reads CASSDFNPGEGEEKLFF. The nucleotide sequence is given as TGCGCCAGCAGTGACTTCAACCCGGGGGAAGGTGAGGAAAAACTGTTTTTT.